This TCR beta chain was sequenced in a study of blood T cell repertoires in COVID-19 (dated by TCRdb to between 2020 and 2021). For the study in its entirety: Samples covering the acute and convalescent phases of COVID-19 were provided by collaborators in the United States, Italy and Spain. Sample metadata almost always included a de-identified subject ID, COVID-19 status, age in years and sex. HLA class I and class II types, where available, came from metadata supplied by the sample provider rather than from assay-based typing. A freely available public database, intended as a resource for researchers studying the immune response to SARS-CoV-2, is where the repertoires were released. The material from the prospective study consisted of cDNA or gDNA derived from T cells, B-cell-depleted T cells, or PBMCs. Samples were obtained from the ongoing ImmuneRACE study (first 160 participants) and from about 1,300 subjects provided by 6 global collaborators. Deeply sampled blood TCRbeta repertoires from subjects exposed to, actively infected with, or recovered from COVID-19 were included in the dataset.

CDR1 SGHRS and CDR2 YFSETQ are derived from the germline V gene. Spanning cysteine to phenylalanine, the CDR3 consists of 13 amino acids. CDR3 DNA is the only sequence kept; it has 39 bases, read in frame from the first base. The trim is 6 bases for V and 5 bases for J, with a gap of 14 bases between the germline ends. The study at large found these results: Clinical and demographic metadata were provided uncurated, with the amount varying by source and participant.

TCRbeta CDR3 regions were amplified from genomic DNA by means of the immunoSEQ Assay, a bias-controlled multiplex PCR. Per the authors' processing: The number of nucleated cells in each sample was estimated by amplification of reference gene primers within the assay. Sequence reads were collapsed and filtered to measure the absolute abundance of every unique TCRbeta CDR3 rearrangement. For each sample, productive Simpson clonality was calculated as the square root of Simpson's diversity index across productive rearrangements. TCRdb carries this immuneACCESS record with in-frame sequences only. Its versions omit some clonotypes, under half of them owing to an unresolved V gene in the studies checked, with the rest unexplained. V, J and clone size are taken as reported in that table, and D and trimming were inferred from the DNA itself. The sample table contains 300,000 to 500,000 clones; only one count was recorded for roughly 90% of them. About 0.89% of the sample rests with the top ten.

Participants in the prospective study were aged roughly 18 to 100 years, lived in some 24 United States geographic areas, and enrolled through a virtual design. To assign participants to cohorts, the prospective study relied on clinical history that participants themselves reported in a screening survey and a study questionnaire. Mobile phlebotomists in the prospective study collected whole blood, serum and a nasopharyngeal or oropharyngeal swab from every participant. Over a roughly two-month period, participants in the prospective study had the option of providing additional blood draws and questionnaires. Before DNA extraction, blood samples from the prospective study were shipped at room temperature or frozen. With respect to this clone: Its antigen has not been determined. Base qualities are missing; no much larger clone stands one base away.

The sample taken for sequencing was PBMCs or T cells enriched from blood (not recorded which). Recombination linked TRBV5-1 to TRBJ1-1; a tentative D call is TRBD1 (5 bases match). This receptor was taken from a woman in her twenties or thirties with acute COVID-19. The CDR3 sequence is CASNSVGGTEAFF. DNA sequence: TGCGCCAGCAATTCTGTGGGGGGAACTGAAGCTTTCTTT.